The 26 T cell receptor beta chains presented below share a single source sample, sequenced in a study of kidney transplant recipient with SARS-CoV-2 infection. From the reads, TCRdb called clonotypes with MiXCR, one entry per CDR3 protein. The repertoire holds 200,000 to 300,000 distinct CDR3 sequences, more than 25% seen once, with roughly 7% in the top ten. The specimen was a blood sample, collected at baseline and on day 111 from a kidney transplant recipient. These receptors were collected from a male patient in his thirties who had COVID-19 and was a kidney transplant recipient. Some T cells may be the graft donor's.

This clonotype showed up many times. J is TRBJ1-2 and V is TRBV6-9; D is unclear. The CDR3 extends over 17 amino acids. CDR1 is MNHGY and CDR2 is SVAAGI in the germline V gene. Trimming removed 5 bases from V and 4 bases from J, with 23 bases in between. The CDR3 is CASSQFRPYGKTYGYTF. Here the CDR3 DNA reads TGTGCCAGCAGTCAGTTTAGGCCTTACGGAAAGACCTATGGCTACACCTTC.

Remarks on this clonotype: This may come from a read error, since a much larger clone is one base off. The chain recombines TRBV6-5 with TRBJ2-7; TRBD1 or TRBD2 may be the D gene (5 bases each). Germline loops: CDR1 MNHEY, CDR2 SVGAGI. V was pared by 6 bases and J by 2 bases, with 17 bases between. The CDR3 sequence is 15 residues long. The CDR3, as DNA: TGTGCCAGCAGCACAGGACGGGGTCCTCCCTACGAGCAGTACTTC. Its translation: CASSTGRGPPYEQYF.

In its sample, this clonotype was seen many times. V is TRBV24-1 and J is TRBJ1-2, with D hard to call. Trimming shortened V by 6 bases and J by 4 bases, and 23 bases separated the two germline ends. CDR1 is KGHDR, CDR2 SFDVKD, per germline. The CDR3 totals 17 residues. The CDR3 spells CATSNRLSTRKTYGYTF. The CDR3 DNA follows: TGTGCCACCAGTAATCGGCTTAGTACCAGAAAGACCTATGGCTACACCTTC.

Details on this clonotype: One base away lies a much larger clone, so this may be a sequencing read error. V is TRBV20-1 and J is TRBJ2-7, with D possibly matching TRBD2 (6 bases). V lost 5 bases to trimming and J lost 2 bases, with 13 bases between them. This CDR3 spans 13 amino acids. The germline V gene has CDR1 DFQATT and CDR2 SNEGSKA (reference sequence). Here the CDR3 reads CSAAGPAAYEQYF. DNA of the CDR3: TGCAGTGCTGCGGGACCAGCCGCCTACGAGCAGTACTTC.

The chain combines TRBV29-1 with TRBJ2-1; D gene uncertain. Germline V lookup: CDR1 SQVTM, CDR2 ANQGSEA. V was clipped by 5 bases and J by 5 bases, with 7 bases between them. The CDR3 covers 11 residues. The CDR3 sequence is CSVPEDNEQFF. The CDR3 bases are TGCAGCGTTCCCGAGGACAATGAGCAGTTCTTC.

This clonotype occurred once. This could be a read error, since a much larger clone is one nucleotide away. The chain uses TRBV6-8 and TRBJ1-1, with TRBD1 as a possible D gene (5 bases). CDR3 length: 12 amino acids. In germline, CDR1 is MNHGY, CDR2 SAAAGT. CDR3 nucleotides: TGTGGCAGCAGTTACGGGGGGACTGAAGCTTTCTTT. Translating it yields CGSSYGGTEAFF.

This clonotype was recorded a few times. The V gene is TRBV19, the J gene TRBJ2-3, with D possibly being TRBD1 (6 bases). The V end was cut by 5 bases, the J end by 6 bases, with 12 bases between. This CDR3 spans 13 amino acids. Germline V gene sequence: CDR1 LNHDA, CDR2 SQIVND (reference sequence). CDR3 sequence (DNA): TGTGCCAGTAGTGAGGCAGGGGCGGATACGCAGTATTTT. Translation: CASSEAGADTQYF.

Many counts were recorded for this clonotype. The genes are TRBV25-1 and TRBJ1-2; D remains ambiguous. Germline values: CDR1 MGHDK, CDR2 SYGVNS. CDR3 length: 17 amino acids. The V end lost 5 bases, the J end lost 4 bases, and 23 bases lay between the germline ends. The CDR3 DNA is TGTGCCAGCAGTAGTAAATCAGAACTGGGAAAGACCTATGGCTACACCTTC. Protein product: CASSSKSELGKTYGYTF.

Regarding this clonotype: This likely traces to a read error, being one base from a far larger clone. Because the CDR3 is missing its conserved closing phenylalanine or tryptophan, this is likely a read error. J is TRBJ2-7 and V is TRBV5-4, with TRBD2 matching over 11 bases. This CDR3 is built from 15 residues. Looked up from germline, CDR1 is SGHNT and CDR2 is YYREEE (reference sequence). V trimming: 0 bases; J trimming: 2 bases; junction bases outside the gene matches: 1. The CDR3 reads CASSLGLAGTYEQYL. As DNA, the CDR3 is TGTGCCAGCAGCTTGGGACTAGCGGGAACCTACGAGCAGTACCTC.

This clonotype was observed many times. The chain carries TRBV7-9 and TRBJ1-4; D gene uncertain. Per the germline V gene, CDR1 is SEHNR and CDR2 is FQNEAQ (reference sequence). V lost 6 bases to trimming and J lost 0 bases, with 8 bases between them. The CDR3 spans 14 residues. In DNA, the CDR3 is TGTGCCAGCAGTCCCGGGACAACTAATGAAAAACTGTTTTTT. Its protein is CASSPGTTNEKLFF.

This clonotype was detected many times. This rearrangement joins TRBV5-6 to TRBJ1-2, with D hard to call. Germline lookup yields CDR1 SGHDT and CDR2 YYEEEE. The CDR3 covers 16 residues. Trimming removed 7 bases from V and 4 bases from J, with 23 bases in between. The CDR3 region is CASLFGNSRKTYGYTF. The CDR3 nucleotides read TGTGCCAGCCTGTTCGGCAATAGTCGAAAGACCTATGGCTACACCTTC.

This clonotype was seen ten or more times. The J gene is TRBJ1-2, the V gene TRBV7-1; D gene ambiguous. TRBV7-1 belongs to the ORF category, with a function that is uncertain. The CDR3 contains 17 residues. Trimming removed 5 bases from V and 4 bases from J, with 23 bases in between. The CDR3 sequence: CASSPLTHEGKTYGYTF. CDR3 nucleotide sequence: TGTGCCAGCAGCCCACTAACTCACGAGGGAAAGACCTATGGCTACACCTTC.

This clonotype came up many times. The gene calls are TRBV5-6 and TRBJ1-2, with D tentatively TRBD1 (6 bases). CDR1 SGHDT and CDR2 YYEEEE come from the germline V gene. The CDR3 is 14 residues long. The V and J ends lost 0 bases and 8 bases respectively, with 14 bases between them. Here the CDR3 DNA reads TGTGCCAGCAGCTTGGCTCAGGGGATGCTAGGCTACACCTTC. Protein: CASSLAQGMLGYTF. Together with reference TRBV5-6 and TRBJ1-2, the CDR3 gives the full variable domain: DAGVTQSPTHLIKTRGQQVTLRCSPKSGHDTVSWYQQALGQGPQFIFQYYEEEERQRGNFPDRFSGHQFPNYSSELNVNALLLGDSALYLCASSLAQGMLGYTFGSGTRLTVV.

A remark on this clonotype: A much larger clonotype is one base distant, so this may be a read error. This chain connects TRBV27 to TRBJ1-1; tentatively, D is TRBD1 (5 bases). Germline lookup yields CDR1 MNHEY and CDR2 SMNVEV (reference sequence). CDR3 size: 14 residues. Here the CDR3 DNA reads TGTGCCAGCAGTTTGGGACCGGTGAACTCTGAAGCTTTCTTT. This sequence encodes CASSLGPVNSEAFF.

This clonotype was seen ten or more times. This chain links TRBV7-2 with TRBJ1-5, with D unresolved. The V gene lost 2 bases and the J gene lost 6 bases, with 11 bases spanning the gap. CDR1 and CDR2 from the germline V gene are SGHTA and FQGNSA. This CDR3 spans 14 amino acids. The CDR3 sequence: CASSLRESSQPQHF. CDR3 DNA: TGTGCCAGCAGCTTACGGGAGAGTAGTCAGCCCCAGCATTTT.

This clonotype was recorded many times. The chain recombines TRBV28 with TRBJ2-7, with TRBD1 matching over 9 bases. Germline V gene data show CDR1 as MDHEN and CDR2 as SYDVKM. CDR3 length equals 16 residues. Losses at the gene ends were 0 bases for V and 3 bases for J; bases not matched to a gene: 6. This CDR3 is CASSLWEGQGGYEQYF. The DNA for the CDR3 is TGTGCCAGCAGTTTATGGGAGGGACAGGGCGGCTACGAGCAGTACTTC.

This clonotype was seen many times. V gene TRBV3-1 combines with J gene TRBJ2-5; D is uncertain. The CDR3 consists of 15 residues. Germline V gene lookup returns CDR1 LGHDT and CDR2 YNNKEL (reference sequence). V shed 2 bases and J shed 4 bases, with 14 bases lying between them. CDR3 nucleotide sequence: TGTGCCAGCAGCCAATTCCAAACCACCTCAGAGACCCAGTACTTC. Translating gives CASSQFQTTSETQYF.

The sample holds many counts of this clonotype. This sequence joins TRBV7-2 and TRBJ1-2; D remains unclear. The CDR3 consists of 17 residues. Looked up from germline, CDR1 is SGHTA and CDR2 is FQGNSA. V lost 1 base to trimming and J lost 4 bases, with 19 bases between them. CDR3 in DNA: TGTGCCAGCAGCTTAGAACTCAGAGACGGAAAGACCTATGGCTACACCTTC. It specifies CASSLELRDGKTYGYTF.

The J gene is TRBJ2-1, the V gene TRBV24-1, with TRBD2 identical over 7 bases. The germline V gene has CDR1 KGHDR and CDR2 SFDVKD. The CDR3 totals 14 residues. V lost 4 bases, J lost 13 bases, and 12 bases stayed unmatched. The CDR3 DNA follows: TGTGCCACCAGTGAGACTGGCGGGAGAGGTTTACAGTTCTTC. Translating it yields CATSETGGRGLQFF.

This clonotype has a count of ten or more. The chain carries TRBV15 and TRBJ2-1; 12 bases agree with TRBD2. CDR1 is LNHNV and CDR2 is YYDKDF in the germline V gene (reference sequence). This CDR3 spans 17 amino acids. With 4 bases clipped from V and 8 bases from J, the junction kept 12 bases outside the gene matches. Here the CDR3 DNA reads TGTGCCACCAGCACCGTTCCTCTAGCGGGAGGGCGCGATGAGCAGTTCTTC. Encoded protein: CATSTVPLAGGRDEQFF.

This clonotype has a count of ten or more. The chain is built from TRBV20-1 and TRBJ1-5; 7 bases are shared with TRBD1. The CDR3 totals 16 residues. V shed 5 bases, J shed 0 bases, and the junction held 10 bases outside the gene matches. Per the germline V gene, CDR1 is DFQATT and CDR2 is SNEGSKA (reference sequence). The CDR3 region is CSAPTGQPSSNQPQHF. CDR3 DNA sequence: TGCAGTGCTCCTACGGGACAGCCCTCTAGCAATCAGCCCCAGCATTTT.

This clonotype was observed at least ten times. The DNA of the CDR3 is TGTGCCAGCAGTTTAGTAGGGAATCAGCCCCAGCATTTT. Translating it yields CASSLVGNQPQHF. This chain connects TRBV28 to TRBJ1-5; no clear D gene. This CDR3 is built from 13 residues. From germline, CDR1 is MDHEN and CDR2 SYDVKM. Between the trimmed V and J ends, which lost 2 bases and 4 bases, there was a span of 6 bases.

This clonotype has a handful of counts. The chain couples TRBV9 to TRBJ2-4; tentatively, D is TRBD1 (6 bases). Trimming removed 0 bases from V and 6 bases from J, with 10 bases in between. Germline lookup yields CDR1 SGDLS and CDR2 YYNGEE. This CDR3 is built from 14 residues. The CDR3 sequence is CASSVATGPNIQYF. The DNA of the CDR3 is TGTGCCAGCAGCGTAGCAACAGGGCCAAACATTCAGTACTTC.

The rearrangement links TRBV3-1 to TRBJ1-2, with D hard to call. Germline V gene lookup returns CDR1 LGHDT and CDR2 YNNKEL (reference sequence). V was trimmed by 5 bases and J by 4 bases, leaving 23 bases between them. The CDR3 totals 17 residues. CDR3 in DNA: TGTGCCAGCAGCATTCTCGCCACCCTTCGAAAGACCTATGGCTACACCTTC. It specifies CASSILATLRKTYGYTF. Using reference TRBV3-1 and TRBJ1-2 for the parts outside the CDR3, the full variable domain is DTAVSQTPKYLVTQMGNDKSIKCEQNLGHDTMYWYKQDSKKFLKIMFSYNNKELIINETVPNRFSPKSPDKAHLNLHINSLELGDSAVYFCASSILATLRKTYGYTFGSGTRLTVV.

This clonotype has at least ten counts. This chain joins TRBV20-1 and TRBJ1-1, with 8 bases matching TRBD1. This CDR3 region has 12 residues. The trim removed 5 bases at V and 5 bases at J, leaving 4 bases unmatched. Germline-derived CDR1 and CDR2 are DFQATT and SNEGSKA (reference sequence). CDR3 amino acids: CSAAQGETEAFF. CDR3 DNA: TGCAGTGCTGCACAGGGGGAAACTGAAGCTTTCTTT.

This chain joins TRBV6-2 or TRBV6-3 and TRBJ2-5; 7 bases are a match to TRBD1. The CDR3 consists of 14 residues. J was trimmed by 4 bases and V by 6 bases; bases with no gene match: 8. Germline V lookup: CDR1 MNHEY, CDR2 SVGEGT. The CDR3 bases are TGTGCCAGCAGCGAACAGGGGATGGGAGAGACCCAGTACTTC. This sequence encodes CASSEQGMGETQYF.